The 23 T cell receptor beta chains listed next were all sequenced from one sample in a study of shared clonotypes between healthy human individuals. Using immunoSEQ multiplex PCR, the repertoire was profiled, and TCRdb retains in-frame clones only, with some absent. The table has 2,500,000 or so clones, over 85% seen once; the top ten hold roughly 0.13%. Sequences were obtained from naive CD4+ T cells sorted from blood. Subset in this sample: CD45RA+ positively selected. These receptors all stem from a man between 18 and 35 years old in good health.

This clone appeared a single time. The same CDR3 can be traced to other DNA sequences in this sample. The CDR3 protein is CASRGQDYGYTF. The CDR3 DNA is TGTGCCAGCAGAGGGCAGGACTATGGCTACACCTTC. V usage is TRBV2 and J usage is TRBJ1-2; no firm D call. This CDR3 contains 12 residues. Germline V gene lookup returns CDR1 SNHLY and CDR2 FYNNEI. Trimming took off 6 bases at V and 3 bases at J, with 8 bases between the two ends.

The rearrangement links TRBV7-9 to TRBJ2-4; D uncertain. V shed 5 bases and J shed 0 bases, with 11 bases lying between them. The CDR3 is 15 amino acids. The germline gives CDR1 SEHNR, CDR2 FQNEAQ (reference sequence). The CDR3 loop is CASSPDILAKNIQYF. CDR3 nucleotides: TGTGCCAGCAGCCCCGACATACTAGCCAAAAACATTCAGTACTTC.

The chain has TRBV4-2 and TRBJ1-6; weak D call: TRBD1 (5 bases). The CDR3 is 15 residues long. Trimming took off 4 bases at V and 4 bases at J, with 11 bases between the two ends. CDR1 is LGHNA and CDR2 is YNFKEQ in the germline V gene. Here the CDR3 reads CASSPIRGYNSPLHF. The CDR3 nucleotides are TGTGCCAGCAGCCCCATCCGGGGGTATAATTCACCCCTCCACTTT.

The chain uses TRBV5-4 and TRBJ1-1; possibly TRBD1 for D (6 bases). CDR1 and CDR2 (germline): SGHNT, YYREEE (reference sequence). The CDR3 extends over 16 amino acids. The V and J ends lost 0 bases and 1 base respectively, with 13 bases between them. The CDR3 reads CASSLAQGRRNTEAFF. CDR3 nucleotides: TGTGCCAGCAGCTTGGCCCAGGGGCGGAGGAACACTGAAGCTTTCTTT. The whole variable domain, filled in from reference TRBV5-4 and TRBJ1-1, reads ETGVTQSPTHLIKTRGQQVTLRCSSQSGHNTVSWYQQALGQGPQFIFQYYREEENGRGNFPPRFSGLQFPNYSSELNVNALELDDSALYLCASSLAQGRRNTEAFFGQGTRLTVV.

In the case of this clone: The same CDR3 arises from other DNA sequences in this sample as well. V usage is TRBV18 and J usage is TRBJ1-2, with no clear D. Germline loops: CDR1 KGHSH, CDR2 LQKENI. Trimming shortened V by 3 bases and J by 4 bases, and 9 bases separated the two germline ends. The CDR3 runs to 13 residues. Here the CDR3 DNA reads TGTGCCAGCTCACCCGAGGGTAGCTATGGCTACACCTTC. It yields the protein CASSPEGSYGYTF.

The V call is TRBV9, the J call TRBJ2-6, with D perhaps matching TRBD1 (6 bases). Trimming removed 3 bases from V and 2 bases from J, with 12 bases in between. There are 16 residues in the CDR3. Germline CDR1 reads SGDLS; CDR2 reads YYNGEE. Here the CDR3 reads CASSATPGAGANVLTF. DNA for the CDR3: TGTGCCAGCAGCGCAACACCAGGGGCTGGGGCCAACGTCCTGACTTTC.

The genes are TRBV10-2 and TRBJ2-7, with D possibly being TRBD2 (5 bases). From germline, CDR1 is WSHSY and CDR2 SAAADI. V lost 7 bases and J 5 bases, leaving 15 bases between the germline ends. CDR3 length: 13 amino acids. The chain's CDR3 is CASMRPGGDEQYF. The CDR3 DNA reads TGCGCCAGCATGAGGCCCGGAGGTGACGAGCAGTACTTC.

V gene TRBV7-2 combines with J gene TRBJ2-4; 10 bases line up with TRBD1. The CDR3 is made up of 15 amino acids. Germline assignment: CDR1 SGHTA and CDR2 FQGNSA. J lost 9 bases, V lost 5 bases, and 10 bases had no gene match. CDR3 bases: TGTGCCAGCAGCCCCGGGACAGGGGACGGGGGCATTCAGTACTTC. Amino acids: CASSPGTGDGGIQYF. Full variable domain (rest looked up from reference TRBV7-2 and TRBJ2-4): GAGVSQSPSNKVTEKGKDVELRCDPISGHTALYWYRQSLGQGLEFLIYFQGNSAPDKSGLPSDRFSAERTGGSVSTLTIQRTQQEDSAVYLCASSPGTGDGGIQYFGAGTRLSVL.

Concerning this clone itself: This same CDR3 is encoded by further DNA sequences in the sample. The chain uses TRBV5-6 and TRBJ1-1, with 8 nucleotides matching TRBD1. The CDR3 length is 14 residues. In germline, CDR1 is SGHDT, CDR2 YYEEEE. V lost 5 bases, J lost 2 bases, and 5 bases stayed unmatched. As DNA, the CDR3 is TGTGCCAGCAGTTGGGACAGGAAAAACACTGAAGCTTTCTTT. This translates into CASSWDRKNTEAFF.

The chain recombines TRBV13 with TRBJ2-3; 10 positions agree with TRBD1. CDR1 PRHDT and CDR2 FYEKMQ come from the germline V gene (reference sequence). V dropped 5 bases and J dropped 2; count of bases not matched to a gene: 7. The CDR3 contains 16 residues. The CDR3 DNA reads TGTGCCAGCAGCCAAGTGGACAGGGGGGTCACAGATACGCAGTATTTT. Translating it yields CASSQVDRGVTDTQYF.

J is TRBJ2-1 and V is TRBV7-2, with 12 bases fitting TRBD2. Germline V CDR1 and CDR2: SGHTA, FQGNSA. This CDR3 is 19 amino acids long. V lost 5 bases, J lost 4 bases, and 15 bases stayed unmatched. CDR3 amino acids: CASSGRPGQGTSGYNEQFF. The DNA of the CDR3 is TGTGCCAGCAGCGGTCGGCCGGGACAGGGGACTAGCGGGTACAATGAGCAGTTCTTC.

This chain connects TRBV5-1 to TRBJ2-7; D possibly matches TRBD1 or TRBD2 (5 bases each). The CDR3 contains 15 residues. Germline CDR1 and CDR2: SGHRS and YFSETQ. Trimming left V 4 bases short and J 0 bases short, with 14 bases between. As DNA, the CDR3 is TGCGCCAGCAGCACCGGGGACGCGAGCTCCTACGAGCAGTACTTC. Protein: CASSTGDASSYEQYF.

J is TRBJ1-2 and V is TRBV14, with TRBD1 matching over 8 bases. CDR3 length equals 15 residues. The V gene end was trimmed by 1 base and the J gene end by 7 bases; junction bases not matched to a gene: 8. CDR1 and CDR2 from the germline V gene are SGHDN and FVKESK. The CDR3: CASSQVGQGASGYTF. The CDR3 region has the DNA TGTGCCAGCAGCCAAGTGGGGCAGGGGGCGAGTGGCTACACCTTC.

The chain joins TRBV7-3 to TRBJ2-3, with D perhaps TRBD1 or TRBD2 (6 bases each). CDR3 length: 15 amino acids. The germline V gene encodes CDR1 SGHTA and CDR2 FQGTGA. V lost 2 bases to trimming and J lost 2 bases, with 11 bases between them. The CDR3 here is CASSLGGRYTDTQYF. The CDR3 DNA reads as TGTGCCAGCAGCTTAGGGGGGCGCTACACAGATACGCAGTATTTT.

This chain uses TRBV5-1 with TRBJ1-4; D gene uncertain. With 2 bases removed from V and 0 bases from J, the gap between germline ends came to 8 bases. There are 15 residues in the CDR3. The germline V gene encodes CDR1 SGHRS and CDR2 YFSETQ. CDR3 coding DNA: TGCGCCAGCAGCTTCGACCGACCAACTAATGAAAAACTGTTTTTT. This translates into CASSFDRPTNEKLFF.

The V call is TRBV5-1, the J call TRBJ2-2; D may match TRBD1 or TRBD2 (6 bases each). Trimming removed 4 bases at V and 5 bases at J, with 18 bases between. From germline, CDR1 is SGHRS and CDR2 YFSETQ. The CDR3 has 16 amino acids. In nucleotides, the CDR3 is TGCGCCAGCAGCCCTGTTGTACAGGGACTTACCGGGGAGCTGTTTTTT. This encodes CASSPVVQGLTGELFF.

The chain's CDR3 is CASSLDRNLVADTQYF. CDR3 in DNA: TGCGCCAGCAGCTTGGACCGTAACTTGGTGGCAGATACGCAGTATTTT. The chain has TRBV5-1 and TRBJ2-3; D unclear. Germline lookup yields CDR1 SGHRS and CDR2 YFSETQ. Trimming stripped 0 bases from V and 4 bases from J, with 15 bases between. There are 16 residues in the CDR3.

In DNA, the CDR3 is TGTGCCAGCAGTTACTCGTATCCAGGGAACACAGATACGCAGTATTTT. Its translation is CASSYSYPGNTDTQYF. This rearrangement joins TRBV6-6 to TRBJ2-3, with D possibly matching TRBD1 (5 bases). The V and J ends lost 0 bases and 2 bases respectively, with 12 bases between them. CDR3 size: 16 residues. The germline CDR1 and CDR2 sequences are MNHNY and SVGAGI (reference sequence).

This sequence joins TRBV10-1 and TRBJ1-5; D gene uncertain. The germline V gene encodes CDR1 WNHNN and CDR2 SYGVQD (reference sequence). The CDR3 covers 12 residues. V was pared by 10 bases and J by 5 bases, with 12 bases between. CDR3 in DNA: TGCGCCACTACACTGAGGGATCAGCCCCAGCATTTT. Residues: CATTLRDQPQHF.

This clone appeared a single time. The J gene is TRBJ1-5, the V gene TRBV5-5, with D hard to call. V lost 6 bases and J 1 base, leaving 11 bases between the germline ends. Germline CDR1 SGHKS, CDR2 YYEKEE (reference sequence). The CDR3 runs 14 residues. CDR3 DNA sequence: TGTGCCAGCACGCGAGGCATAAGCAATCAGCCCCAGCATTTT. Its protein product is CASTRGISNQPQHF.

The V and J genes are TRBV30 and TRBJ1-1, with D uncertain. V lost 1 base and J 0 bases, leaving 12 bases between the germline ends. This CDR3 region has 15 residues. Germline V gene sequence: CDR1 GTSNPN, CDR2 SVGIG (reference sequence). CDR3 region: CAWSDYRRMNTEAFF. The DNA for the CDR3 is TGTGCCTGGAGTGACTACAGAAGGATGAACACTGAAGCTTTCTTT.

J is TRBJ2-5 and V is TRBV6-1; a weak D match, TRBD2 (6 bases). Germline assignment: CDR1 MNHNS and CDR2 SASEGT. The CDR3 runs to 13 residues. V lost 1 base and J lost 5, with 8 bases in between. For the CDR3, the DNA is TGTGCCAGCAGTGAAGGACTAGTGGAGACCCAGTACTTC. Translated: CASSEGLVETQYF.

The CDR3 DNA reads TGTGCCAGCCTTACTCCGTCCCCTAGTTCCTACGAGCAGTACTTC. This gives the protein CASLTPSPSSYEQYF. The chain combines TRBV28 with TRBJ2-7; D unresolved. The CDR3 has 15 residues. Trimming removed 8 bases at V and 1 base at J, with 18 bases between. Germline assignment: CDR1 MDHEN and CDR2 SYDVKM.